The 28 T cell receptor beta chains below all came from one sample that was sequenced in a study of shared clonotypes between healthy human individuals. Sequenced by immunoSEQ multiplex PCR; TCRdb stores in-frame clones only, minus some. This table holds nearly 750,000 clones, 72% found once. The sequenced sample consisted of memory CD4+ T cells sorted from blood. The subset here: CD45RA-negative fraction. These receptors were collected from a woman younger than 45 in good health.

The rearrangement links TRBV28 to TRBJ2-5, with D perhaps matching TRBD2 (5 bases). CDR1 and CDR2 (germline): MDHEN, SYDVKM. The CDR3 covers 13 residues. V lost 5 bases and J lost 3, with 10 bases in between. The CDR3 spells CASSTGLEETQYF. The CDR3 DNA follows: TGTGCCAGCAGTACTGGACTGGAAGAGACCCAGTACTTC.

This sequence joins TRBV5-6 and TRBJ2-2, with D maybe TRBD1 (6 bases). V was trimmed by 0 bases and J by 1 base, leaving 13 bases between them. CDR1 SGHDT and CDR2 YYEEEE come from the germline V gene. The CDR3 runs 17 residues. This chain's CDR3 is CASSLVSGARNTGELFF. CDR3 bases: TGTGCCAGCAGCTTGGTCTCAGGGGCAAGGAACACCGGGGAGCTGTTTTTT.

J is TRBJ2-3 and V is TRBV15; 7 positions match TRBD2. The V gene's germline CDR1 is LNHNV and CDR2 YYDKDF (reference sequence). The CDR3 is 15 residues long. V lost 3 bases to trimming and J lost 2 bases; unmatched junction nucleotides: 5. CDR3 DNA: TGTGCCACCAGCAGGGAGCGGGGCCCCACAGATACGCAGTATTTT. This translates into CATSRERGPTDTQYF. The full variable domain, its missing parts supplied by reference TRBV15 and TRBJ2-3, is DAMVIQNPRYQVTQFGKPVTLSCSQTLNHNVMYWYQQKSSQAPKLLFHYYDKDFNNEADTPDNFQSRRPNTSFCFLDIRSPGLGDTAMYLCATSRERGPTDTQYFGPGTRLTVL.

CDR3 nucleotide sequence: TGTGCCAGCAGCTTAGTTCCGGGACTAGCGGCTTCGGCCGGGGAGCTGTTTTTT. Amino acid sequence: CASSLVPGLAASAGELFF. The V gene is TRBV7-8, the J gene TRBJ2-2, with TRBD2 matching 11 bases. V shed 1 base, J shed 6 bases, and the junction held 10 bases outside the gene matches. This CDR3 has 18 residues. Germline CDR1 and CDR2: SGHVS and FQNEAQ.

A remark on this clone: This likely reflects a read error, since a far larger clone is one base away. This chain joins TRBV4-2 and TRBJ2-3, with a tentative D call TRBD2 (6 bases). CDR3 size: 14 residues. Germline CDR1 and CDR2: LGHNA and YNFKEQ. Trimming took 5 bases from V and 0 from J, leaving 9 bases between them. In DNA, the CDR3 is TGTGCCAGCAGCTTAGCGGCTAGCACAGATACGCAGTATTTT. This gives the protein CASSLAASTDTQYF.

This clone came up once. The chain uses TRBV7-6 and TRBJ2-7, with unresolved D. The length of the CDR3 is 16 residues. V lost 0 bases, J lost 0 bases, and 12 bases lay in between. CDR1 and CDR2 (germline): SGHVS, FNYEAQ. The CDR3 nucleotides are TGTGCCAGCAGCTTAGCGAGAATTCGCGGCTCCTACGAGCAGTACTTC. It codes for CASSLARIRGSYEQYF.

The J gene is TRBJ2-7, the V gene TRBV5-6; D call uncertain. In germline, CDR1 is SGHDT, CDR2 YYEEEE. The V end was cut by 3 bases, the J end by 4 bases, with 17 bases between. There are 15 residues in the CDR3. The CDR3 DNA sequence: TGTGCCAGCAGCTCTCTAGGACCAGGATCATACGAGCAGTACTTC. Encoded protein: CASSSLGPGSYEQYF.

Turning to this clone: One end of the junction is discordant with germline, which a read error may explain. The CDR3 is CATTRRSGRTNTGELFF. The CDR3 DNA reads TGTGCCACCACCAGACGGTCGGGGCGGACGAACACCGGGGAGCTGTTTTTT. The V and J genes are TRBV15 and TRBJ2-2; D is tentatively TRBD1 or TRBD2 (5 bases each). Germline CDR1 LNHNV, CDR2 YYDKDF (reference sequence). The CDR3 covers 17 residues.

The V and J genes are TRBV5-1 and TRBJ1-1, with D possibly being TRBD1 (5 bases). Trimming removed 0 bases at V and 10 bases at J, with 13 bases between. Germline V gene sequence: CDR1 SGHRS, CDR2 YFSETQ. The CDR3 loop spans 13 amino acids. The CDR3 nucleotides are TGCGCCAGCAGCTTGGTTCGGGGCCGGGGAGCTTTCTTT. Amino acid sequence: CASSLVRGRGAFF.

The table lists this clone with many counts. The chain is built from TRBV10-1 and TRBJ1-1; D call uncertain. The germline V gene has CDR1 WNHNN and CDR2 SYGVQD (reference sequence). There are 13 residues in the CDR3. Trimming took 7 bases from V and 3 from J, leaving 12 bases between them. The CDR3 is CASNDPGDTEAFF. The DNA for the CDR3 is TGCGCCAGCAATGACCCCGGGGACACTGAAGCTTTCTTT.

This clone has at least ten counts. The gene calls are TRBV18 and TRBJ1-1; perhaps TRBD1 as D (5 bases). CDR1 is KGHSH, CDR2 LQKENI, per germline. This CDR3 spans 15 amino acids. The germline V and J ends were trimmed by 1 base and 2 bases, with 11 bases remaining between them. CDR3 in DNA: TGTGCCAGCTCACCACTTCCAGGGTACAACACTGAAGCTTTCTTT. Translating gives CASSPLPGYNTEAFF.

This chain uses TRBV7-9 with TRBJ2-1; weak D call: TRBD2 (5 bases). In germline, CDR1 is SEHNR, CDR2 FQNEAQ (reference sequence). Trimming took 7 bases from V and 5 from J, leaving 15 bases between them. The CDR3 has 14 residues. DNA for the CDR3: TGTGCCAGCATCGGAGCGGCCCTTCACAATGAGCAGTTCTTC. This translates into CASIGAALHNEQFF.

The chain uses TRBV7-6 and TRBJ1-1, with 8 bases lining up with TRBD1. The CDR3 loop spans 13 amino acids. Germline V gene lookup returns CDR1 SGHVS and CDR2 FNYEAQ. J gave up 4 bases and V 5 bases, and 3 bases lay outside the gene matches. CDR3 region: CASSITGGTEAFF. DNA for the CDR3: TGTGCCAGCAGCATCACAGGGGGCACTGAAGCTTTCTTT.

This rearrangement joins TRBV11-2 to TRBJ2-7; D not resolved. Deletions cut 1 base from V and 3 bases from J, with 7 bases between. From germline, CDR1 is SGHAT and CDR2 FQNNGV. This CDR3 comprises 13 residues. The CDR3 reads CASSLVPYYEQYF. In nucleotides, the CDR3 is TGTGCCAGCAGCTTAGTTCCCTACTACGAGCAGTACTTC.

The chain carries TRBV7-9 and TRBJ1-3, with 9 bases matching TRBD1. The CDR3 is 16 amino acids. Germline V gives CDR1 SEHNR, CDR2 FQNEAQ (reference sequence). Losses at the gene ends were 4 bases for V and 4 bases for J; bases not matched to a gene: 8. This chain's CDR3 is CASSSAGTGFGNTIYF. As DNA, the CDR3 is TGTGCCAGCAGCTCGGCCGGGACAGGGTTCGGAAACACCATATATTTT.

The chain carries TRBV4-1 and TRBJ2-5; 11 bases are shared with TRBD2. Per the germline V gene, CDR1 is MGHRA and CDR2 is YSYEKL. The J segment lost 7 bases and the V segment lost 4 bases, leaving 17 bases of the junction unmatched. The CDR3 sequence is 18 residues long. CDR3 bases: TGCGCCAGCAGCCCCCGGGCACTAGCGGGAGTTTGGGGTGTGACCCAGTACTTC. This codes for CASSPRALAGVWGVTQYF.

V and J are TRBV11-2 and TRBJ1-2; D perhaps matches TRBD1 (6 bases). The CDR3 is 13 residues long. Germline lookup yields CDR1 SGHAT and CDR2 FQNNGV. The V end was cut by 5 bases, the J end by 8 bases, with 15 bases between. CDR3 DNA sequence: TGTGCCAGCAGCGCGCAACAGGGCGTCGGCTACACCTTC. Translation: CASSAQQGVGYTF. Supplemented by reference TRBV11-2 and TRBJ1-2, the full variable domain reads EAGVAQSPRYKIIEKRQSVAFWCNPISGHATLYWYQQILGQGPKLLIQFQNNGVVDDSQLPKDRFSAERLKGVDSTLKIQPAKLEDSAVYLCASSAQQGVGYTFGSGTRLTVV.

This clone was recorded once. V and J are TRBV28 and TRBJ1-2, with D uncertain. The CDR3 covers 13 residues. Germline CDR1 reads MDHEN; CDR2 reads SYDVKM. Trimming removed 11 bases at V and 7 bases at J, with 20 bases between. The CDR3 region has the DNA TGTGCCGTCTCCGGAGCTTCCCGAGGTGGCTACACCTTC. This encodes CAVSGASRGGYTF.

The chain combines TRBV18 with TRBJ2-1; 8 positions agree with TRBD2. The CDR3 loop spans 13 amino acids. Trimming removed 6 bases from V and 7 bases from J; junction bases left unmatched: 5. Germline-derived CDR1 and CDR2 are KGHSH and LQKENI. CDR3 in amino acids: CASSTGGGNEQFF. CDR3 nucleotides: TGTGCCAGCTCTACCGGGGGGGGGAATGAGCAGTTCTTC. The full variable domain, in which reference TRBV18 and TRBJ2-1 provide the parts outside the CDR3, is NAGVMQNPRHLVRRRGQEARLRCSPMKGHSHVYWYRQLPEEGLKFMVYLQKENIIDESGMPKERFSAEFPKEGPSILRIQQVVRGDSAAYFCASSTGGGNEQFFGPGTRLTVL.

This clone is a singleton in its sample. V is TRBV6-6 and J is TRBJ2-1, with 9 bases lining up with TRBD1. V gave up 8 bases and J gave up 9 bases; unmatched junction bases: 11. The germline V gene has CDR1 MNHNY and CDR2 SVGAGI (reference sequence). CDR3 length: 14 residues. This CDR3 is CASHKGTGFREQFF. CDR3 in DNA: TGTGCCAGCCATAAGGGGACAGGGTTTCGTGAGCAGTTCTTC.

This clone was detected only once. This sequence joins TRBV4-2 and TRBJ1-1; TRBD1 matches at 12 bases. The CDR3 is 16 residues long. From germline, CDR1 is LGHNA and CDR2 YNFKEQ. V lost 3 bases, J lost 8 bases, and 10 bases stayed unmatched. CDR3 coding DNA: TGTGCCAGCAGCCAGCTCGCCGGGACAGGGGGCTCGGAAGCTTTCTTT. Translating gives CASSQLAGTGGSEAFF.

The rearrangement joins TRBV28 to TRBJ2-3; 7 nucleotides line up with TRBD1. The CDR3 contains 13 residues. Germline assignment: CDR1 MDHEN and CDR2 SYDVKM. Trimming cost V 11 bases and J 3 bases; bases outside gene matches: 8. CDR3 in DNA: TGTGCCTGGAACAGGGGAGTAACAGATACGCAGTATTTT. Translating gives CAWNRGVTDTQYF.

With respect to this clone: The sample carries other DNA sequences with the same CDR3. V usage is TRBV6-6 and J usage is TRBJ1-5; tentative D call: TRBD1 (5 bases). Germline assignment: CDR1 MNHNY and CDR2 SVGAGI (reference sequence). The CDR3 contains 14 residues. V dropped 3 bases and J dropped 6 bases, with 12 bases sitting between them. The CDR3 region has the DNA TGTGCCAGCAGTTATTCGGGGGGGGGTCAGCCCCAGCATTTT. Protein: CASSYSGGGQPQHF.

The genes are TRBV5-8 and TRBJ1-5; no clear D. Germline V lookup: CDR1 SGHTS, CDR2 YDEGEE. This CDR3 is 16 amino acids long. Trimming removed 3 bases from V and 0 bases from J, with 13 bases in between. CDR3 bases: TGTGCCAGCAGCTCCCGACTAACAATTAGCAATCAGCCCCAGCATTTT. Its translation is CASSSRLTISNQPQHF.

This chain links TRBV7-7 with TRBJ1-3; possibly TRBD1 for D (5 bases). The germline gives CDR1 SSHAT, CDR2 FNYEAQ (reference sequence). The CDR3 totals 14 residues. The V and J ends lost 5 bases and 0 bases respectively, with 8 bases between them. CDR3 coding DNA: TGTGCCAGCAGCCCGGACAACTCTGGAAACACCATATATTTT. The encoded protein is CASSPDNSGNTIYF.

The chain joins TRBV10-2 to TRBJ1-1; D not certain. CDR3 length: 15 residues. The germline V gene has CDR1 WSHSY and CDR2 SAAADI. The germline V and J ends were trimmed by 6 bases and 5 bases, with 19 bases remaining between them. CDR3 coding DNA: TGCGCCAGCAGGTCCCCGGAAATGGGTAGGACTGAAGCTTTCTTT. Protein product: CASRSPEMGRTEAFF.

DNA of the CDR3: TGTGCCAGCAGCTCTAACGCAGCGGGGGGGAGCTCCTACGAGCAGTACTTC. It specifies CASSSNAAGGSSYEQYF. The chain is built from TRBV11-3 and TRBJ2-7; 10 nucleotides match TRBD2. The CDR3 spans 17 residues. Germline CDR1 and CDR2: SGHNT and YENEEA. V dropped 4 bases and J dropped 0; count of bases not matched to a gene: 9.

A word on this clone: The junction departs from germline at one end; a sequencing error may be responsible. Other DNA sequences in the sample encode the same CDR3. This chain's CDR3 is CASTGQRNEKLFF. For the CDR3, the DNA is TGTGCCAGTACGGGACAGAGGAATGAAAAACTATTTTTT. The rearrangement links TRBV19 to TRBJ1-4; 7 positions match TRBD1. The germline CDR1 and CDR2 sequences are LNHDA and SQIVND (reference sequence). The CDR3 is 13 amino acids.